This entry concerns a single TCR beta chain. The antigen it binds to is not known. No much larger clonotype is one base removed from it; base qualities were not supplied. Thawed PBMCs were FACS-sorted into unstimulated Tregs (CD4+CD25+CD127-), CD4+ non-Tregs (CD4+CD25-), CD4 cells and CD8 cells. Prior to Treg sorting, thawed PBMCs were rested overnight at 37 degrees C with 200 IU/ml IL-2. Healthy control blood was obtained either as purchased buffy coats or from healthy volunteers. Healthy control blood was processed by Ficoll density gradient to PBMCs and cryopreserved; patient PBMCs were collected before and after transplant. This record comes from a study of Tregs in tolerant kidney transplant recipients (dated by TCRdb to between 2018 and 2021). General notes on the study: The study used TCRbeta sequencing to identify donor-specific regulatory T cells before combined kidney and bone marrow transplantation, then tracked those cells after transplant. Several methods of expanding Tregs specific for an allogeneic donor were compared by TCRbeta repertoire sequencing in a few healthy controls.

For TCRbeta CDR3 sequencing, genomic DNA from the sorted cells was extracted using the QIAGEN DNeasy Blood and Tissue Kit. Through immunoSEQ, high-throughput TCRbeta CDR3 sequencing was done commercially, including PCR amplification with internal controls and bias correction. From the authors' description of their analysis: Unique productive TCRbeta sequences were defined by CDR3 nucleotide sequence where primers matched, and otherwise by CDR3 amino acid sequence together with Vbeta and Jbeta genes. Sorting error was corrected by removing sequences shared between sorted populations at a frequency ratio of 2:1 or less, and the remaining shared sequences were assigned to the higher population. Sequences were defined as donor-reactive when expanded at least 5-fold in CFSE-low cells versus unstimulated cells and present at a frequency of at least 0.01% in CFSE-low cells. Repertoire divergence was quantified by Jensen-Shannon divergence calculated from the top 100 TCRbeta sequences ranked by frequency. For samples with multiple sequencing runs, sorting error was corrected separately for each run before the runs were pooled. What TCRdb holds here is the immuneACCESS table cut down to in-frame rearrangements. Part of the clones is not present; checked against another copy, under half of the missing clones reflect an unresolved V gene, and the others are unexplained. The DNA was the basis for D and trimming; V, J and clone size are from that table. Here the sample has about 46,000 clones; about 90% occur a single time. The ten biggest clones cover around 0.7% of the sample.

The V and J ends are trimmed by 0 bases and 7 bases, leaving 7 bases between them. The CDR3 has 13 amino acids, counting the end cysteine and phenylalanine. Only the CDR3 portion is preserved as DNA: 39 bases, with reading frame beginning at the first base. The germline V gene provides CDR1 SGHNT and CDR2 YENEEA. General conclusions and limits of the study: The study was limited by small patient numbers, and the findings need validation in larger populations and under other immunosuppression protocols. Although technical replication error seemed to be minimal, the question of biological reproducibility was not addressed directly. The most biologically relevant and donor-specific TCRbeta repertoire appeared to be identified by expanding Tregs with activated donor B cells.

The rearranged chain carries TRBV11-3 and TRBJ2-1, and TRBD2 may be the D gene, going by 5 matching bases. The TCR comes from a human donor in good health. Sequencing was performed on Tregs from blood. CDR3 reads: CASSLEGRNEQFF. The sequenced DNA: TGTGCCAGCAGCTTAGAGGGGAGAAATGAGCAGTTCTTC.